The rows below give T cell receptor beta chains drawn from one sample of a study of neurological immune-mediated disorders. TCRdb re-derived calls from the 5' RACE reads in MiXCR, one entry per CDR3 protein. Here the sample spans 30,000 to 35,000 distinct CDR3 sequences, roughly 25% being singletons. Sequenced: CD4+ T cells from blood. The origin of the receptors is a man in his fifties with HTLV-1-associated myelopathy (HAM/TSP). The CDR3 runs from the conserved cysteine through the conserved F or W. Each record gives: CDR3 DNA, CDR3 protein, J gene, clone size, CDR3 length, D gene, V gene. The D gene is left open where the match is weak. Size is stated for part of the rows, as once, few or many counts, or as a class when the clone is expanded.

DNA: TGTGCCAGCAGCCGCGGACACGGCAATTTTTACGGCTACACCTTC
CDR3: CASSRGHGNFYGYTF
J: TRBJ1-2
size: NA
length: 15
D: NA
V: TRBV7-8

DNA: TGTGCCAGCGCAATAGGGCTGAACACTGAAGCTTTCTTT
CDR3: CASAIGLNTEAFF
J: TRBJ1-1
size: many
length: 13
D: NA
V: TRBV2

DNA: TGCAGTGCTAGAGGAGATAGCAATCAGCCCCAGCATTTT
CDR3: CSARGDSNQPQHF
J: TRBJ1-5
size: many
length: 13
D: NA
V: TRBV20-1

DNA: TGCAGTGCTAGTCATAACAATGAGCAGTTCTTC
CDR3: CSASHNNEQFF
J: TRBJ2-1
size: many
length: 11
D: NA
V: TRBV20-1

DNA: TGTGCCAGCAGCTTTAGTATAGCGGACACAGATACGCAGTATTTT
CDR3: CASSFSIADTDTQYF
J: TRBJ2-3
size: many
length: 15
D: NA
V: TRBV7-3

DNA: TGCGCCAGCAGCTTACTACCGGGACAAGGGGGAACTGAAGCTTTCTTT
CDR3: CASSLLPGQGGTEAFF
J: TRBJ1-1
size: few
length: 16
D: NA
V: TRBV5-1

DNA: TGTGCCAGCGCGACAGGACAGGTTAAATTCTATGGCTACACCTTC
CDR3: CASATGQVKFYGYTF
J: TRBJ1-2
size: medium-sized
length: 15
D: TRBD1
V: TRBV7-2

DNA: TGCAGTGCTAGACCCCTTAGCGGGGGGAACACCGGGGAGCTGTTTTTT
CDR3: CSARPLSGGNTGELFF
J: TRBJ2-2
size: many
length: 16
D: TRBD2
V: TRBV20-1

DNA: TGTGCCAGCAGCCATGTACGAGGGGCTGGCGGCTACACCTTC
CDR3: CASSHVRGAGGYTF
J: TRBJ1-2
size: NA
length: 14
D: NA
V: TRBV3-1

DNA: TGCAGTGCTCGGAGCAGGCCTAACCGTTATAATGAGCAGTTCTTC
CDR3: CSARSRPNRYNEQFF
J: TRBJ2-1
size: many
length: 15
D: NA
V: TRBV20-1

DNA: TGTGCCAGCAGCCGCGGGGCGACAATGAACACTGAAGCTTTCTTT
CDR3: CASSRGATMNTEAFF
J: TRBJ1-1
size: many
length: 15
D: NA
V: TRBV7-2

DNA: TGTGCCAGCAGGGGGGCGGAGAACCAAGAGACCCAGTACTTC
CDR3: CASRGAENQETQYF
J: TRBJ2-5
size: many
length: 14
D: NA
V: TRBV2

DNA: NA
CDR3: CASSFYICSGPTRGGQSDTQYF
J: TRBJ2-3
size: NA
length: 22
D: NA
V: TRBV5-1

DNA: TGCAGTGCTAGAGATCTTCTGGACAGGGGTGAAAAGCCCCAGCATTTT
CDR3: CSARDLLDRGEKPQHF
J: TRBJ1-5
size: many
length: 16
D: TRBD1
V: TRBV20-1

DNA: TGTGCCAGCAGTTTGATCAATCAGCCCCAGCATTTT
CDR3: CASSLINQPQHF
J: TRBJ1-5
size: NA
length: 12
D: NA
V: TRBV12-3/TRBV12-4

DNA: TGTGCCAGCATGCAGGGAACCGGGGAGCTGTTTTTT
CDR3: CASMQGTGELFF
J: TRBJ2-2
size: NA
length: 12
D: NA
V: TRBV11-1

DNA: TGTGCCAGCAGCGTAGGAAGGTGGGCTTACGAGCAGTACTTC
CDR3: CASSVGRWAYEQYF
J: TRBJ2-7
size: NA
length: 14
D: NA
V: TRBV9

DNA: TGTGCCAGCAGCTTAGCGCATAGGGGGAGCAATTCACCCCTCCACTTT
CDR3: CASSLAHRGSNSPLHF
J: TRBJ1-6
size: many
length: 16
D: NA
V: TRBV7-8

DNA: TGCGCCAGCAGCGAGGGACTAGCGGTACCAGATACGCAGTATTTT
CDR3: CASSEGLAVPDTQYF
J: TRBJ2-3
size: few
length: 15
D: TRBD2
V: TRBV5-1

DNA: TGTGCCAGCAGCGTAGGGACTCTAGAAGGTCAGCCCCAGCATTTT
CDR3: CASSVGTLEGQPQHF
J: TRBJ1-5
size: many
length: 15
D: NA
V: TRBV9

DNA: TGCGCCAGCAGCCTGGGACAGCTTACGGAAAAACTGTTTTTT
CDR3: CASSLGQLTEKLFF
J: TRBJ1-4
size: many
length: 14
D: TRBD1
V: TRBV5-1

DNA: TGTGCCAGCAGGGGACAGGGGGCAGGAGGCAATCAGCCCCAGCATTTT
CDR3: CASRGQGAGGNQPQHF
J: TRBJ1-5
size: many
length: 16
D: TRBD1
V: TRBV12-3/TRBV12-4

DNA: TGCAGTGCTGGGCCACAGGGTGTCCAGCCCCAGCATTTT
CDR3: CSAGPQGVQPQHF
J: TRBJ1-5
size: many
length: 13
D: NA
V: TRBV20-1

DNA: TGCAGTGCTAGATCCCCGGGACAGGGCGGGCGGAACACTGAAGCTTTCTTT
CDR3: CSARSPGQGGRNTEAFF
J: TRBJ1-1
size: NA
length: 17
D: TRBD1
V: TRBV20-1

DNA: TGCAGCGTTGAAGAGGCAAGGAGAGCTAACTATGGCTACACCTTC
CDR3: CSVEEARRANYGYTF
J: TRBJ1-2
size: few
length: 15
D: NA
V: TRBV29-1

DNA: TGCAGTGCTAGAGATGGCGGGGGGCGCGGGGAGCTGTTTTTT
CDR3: CSARDGGGRGELFF
J: TRBJ2-2
size: many
length: 14
D: TRBD2
V: TRBV20-1

DNA: TGTGCCAGCTCACCGAGACCTTCGGAGAACACTGAAGCTTTCTTT
CDR3: CASSPRPSENTEAFF
J: TRBJ1-1
size: many
length: 15
D: NA
V: TRBV18

DNA: TGCAGTGCAAAATCGAGTGCAGATACGCAGTATTTT
CDR3: CSAKSSADTQYF
J: TRBJ2-3
size: few
length: 12
D: NA
V: TRBV20-1

DNA: TGTGCCAGCAACTCCGGGAAATTGACCGGGGAGCTGTTTTTT
CDR3: CASNSGKLTGELFF
J: TRBJ2-2
size: many
length: 14
D: NA
V: TRBV7-9

DNA: TGTGCCATCAGTCCCTCGGGGGCAGACTATGGCTACACCTTC
CDR3: CAISPSGADYGYTF
J: TRBJ1-2
size: NA
length: 14
D: NA
V: TRBV6-6

DNA: TGTGCCAGCAGCCCCCGCCTACTGCGGGGGGGCCATGAGCAGTTCTTC
CDR3: CASSPRLLRGGHEQFF
J: TRBJ2-1
size: many
length: 16
D: TRBD2
V: TRBV7-2

DNA: TGTGCCAGCAGCCGAATAACGAGGGAGGTAGCGGACAATGAGCAGTTCTTC
CDR3: CASSRITREVADNEQFF
J: TRBJ2-1
size: many
length: 17
D: NA
V: TRBV7-8

DNA: TGTGCCAGCAGCCCGGGCCGACTAGTAGCCCACAATGAGCAGTTCTTC
CDR3: CASSPGRLVAHNEQFF
J: TRBJ2-1
size: many
length: 16
D: NA
V: TRBV7-7

DNA: TGTGCCAGCAGTTTAGGGCGTGGAGCTTTCTTT
CDR3: CASSLGRGAFF
J: TRBJ1-1
size: many
length: 11
D: NA
V: TRBV12-3/TRBV12-4

DNA: TGTGCCAGCAGCTTCGAGCCGGGGAGGGCCGGGGAGCTGTTTTTT
CDR3: CASSFEPGRAGELFF
J: TRBJ2-2
size: many
length: 15
D: TRBD2
V: TRBV11-1

DNA: TGTGCCAGCAGCCCTGGACTGGGCGACACACCCCTCCACTTT
CDR3: CASSPGLGDTPLHF
J: TRBJ1-6
size: many
length: 14
D: NA
V: TRBV4-2

DNA: TGTGCCAGCAGTTTACGGCGATCGGAGACCCAGTACTTC
CDR3: CASSLRRSETQYF
J: TRBJ2-5
size: large
length: 13
D: NA
V: TRBV12-3/TRBV12-4

DNA: TGTGCCAGCAGCTCCCTGGTAACTGAAGCTTTCTTT
CDR3: CASSSLVTEAFF
J: TRBJ1-1
size: many
length: 12
D: NA
V: TRBV7-2

DNA: TGCAGGGCCCCCGGACAGGGAGGCACTGAAGCTTTCTTT
CDR3: CRAPGQGGTEAFF
J: TRBJ1-1
size: many
length: 13
D: TRBD1
V: TRBV20-1

DNA: TGTGCCAGCCGGGACAGGAACACTGAAGCTTTCTTT
CDR3: CASRDRNTEAFF
J: TRBJ1-1
size: NA
length: 12
D: TRBD1
V: TRBV19

DNA: TGCGCCAGCAGCTTGTTCCCGAGTGTGGAGACTGAAGCTTTCTTT
CDR3: CASSLFPSVETEAFF
J: TRBJ1-1
size: many
length: 15
D: NA
V: TRBV5-1

DNA: TGTGCCAGCAGCCCCATGGGCGTCTCTGGAAACACCATATATTTT
CDR3: CASSPMGVSGNTIYF
J: TRBJ1-3
size: many
length: 15
D: NA
V: TRBV7-2

DNA: TGTGCCAGCAACAACAGGGGGCAAGGAGAGACCCAGTACTTC
CDR3: CASNNRGQGETQYF
J: TRBJ2-5
size: NA
length: 14
D: TRBD1
V: TRBV11-2

DNA: TGCGCCAGCCAGACTAGCGGGCTCACAGATACGCAGTATTTT
CDR3: CASQTSGLTDTQYF
J: TRBJ2-3
size: NA
length: 14
D: TRBD2
V: TRBV5-1

DNA: TGTGCCAGCAGCCCCGGGGAAACTCGAGGCACCGGGGAGCTGTTTTTT
CDR3: CASSPGETRGTGELFF
J: TRBJ2-2
size: many
length: 16
D: NA
V: TRBV7-9

DNA: TGCAGTGCTTACAGCGGGGGGGCTGACACCGGGGAGCTGTTTTTT
CDR3: CSAYSGGADTGELFF
J: TRBJ2-2
size: many
length: 15
D: TRBD2
V: TRBV20-1

DNA: TGTGCCAGCACAACTCCTCAAAACACTGAAGCTTTCTTT
CDR3: CASTTPQNTEAFF
J: TRBJ1-1
size: many
length: 13
D: NA
V: TRBV28

DNA: TGCAGTGCTAGAGCGGGGGCGGGGGTGGTGGAAAAACTGTTTTTT
CDR3: CSARAGAGVVEKLFF
J: TRBJ1-4
size: NA
length: 15
D: NA
V: TRBV20-1

DNA: TGTGCCAGCAAAACCGGGACAGGGGGTTCCCAAGAGACCCAGTACTTC
CDR3: CASKTGTGGSQETQYF
J: TRBJ2-5
size: many
length: 16
D: TRBD1
V: TRBV28

DNA: TGCAGTGCTAGAGACCTGTCCAGGCCCCAGTATTTC
CDR3: CSARDLSRPQYF
J: TRBJ2-7
size: many
length: 12
D: NA
V: TRBV20-1

DNA: TGCAGTGCTAGAATTAGGCTAGCGGGAGGGCCCGGTGAGCAGTTCTTC
CDR3: CSARIRLAGGPGEQFF
J: TRBJ2-1
size: many
length: 16
D: TRBD2
V: TRBV20-1

DNA: TGTGCCAGCAGCCCCCAAGGGAACTATGGCTACACCTTC
CDR3: CASSPQGNYGYTF
J: TRBJ1-2
size: many
length: 13
D: NA
V: TRBV3-1

DNA: TGCAGTGCTAGGACAGGGGGGAACACTGAAGCTTTCTTT
CDR3: CSARTGGNTEAFF
J: TRBJ1-1
size: many
length: 13
D: TRBD1
V: TRBV20-1

DNA: TGCAGTGCTAGACCGCAAGACGGCTACGAGCAGTACTTC
CDR3: CSARPQDGYEQYF
J: TRBJ2-7
size: many
length: 13
D: NA
V: TRBV20-1

DNA: TGTGCCAGCAGCTGGTCTAGCGAGAGGGCCGGGGAGCTGTTTTTT
CDR3: CASSWSSERAGELFF
J: TRBJ2-2
size: NA
length: 15
D: NA
V: TRBV3-1

DNA: TGTGCCAGTACCGAGACACTTTTTCCCACTAGCTATGGCTACACCTTC
CDR3: CASTETLFPTSYGYTF
J: TRBJ1-2
size: few
length: 16
D: NA
V: TRBV19

DNA: TGCGCCAGCAGTCAATCGGGACTAGCGGGAGGGGTTCGAGAGCAGTTCTTC
CDR3: CASSQSGLAGGVREQFF
J: TRBJ2-1
size: NA
length: 17
D: TRBD2
V: TRBV23-1

DNA: TGCAGTGCTAGAGCCCTCGGGGTGGGCTACGGGGAGACCCAGTACTTC
CDR3: CSARALGVGYGETQYF
J: TRBJ2-5
size: many
length: 16
D: NA
V: TRBV20-1